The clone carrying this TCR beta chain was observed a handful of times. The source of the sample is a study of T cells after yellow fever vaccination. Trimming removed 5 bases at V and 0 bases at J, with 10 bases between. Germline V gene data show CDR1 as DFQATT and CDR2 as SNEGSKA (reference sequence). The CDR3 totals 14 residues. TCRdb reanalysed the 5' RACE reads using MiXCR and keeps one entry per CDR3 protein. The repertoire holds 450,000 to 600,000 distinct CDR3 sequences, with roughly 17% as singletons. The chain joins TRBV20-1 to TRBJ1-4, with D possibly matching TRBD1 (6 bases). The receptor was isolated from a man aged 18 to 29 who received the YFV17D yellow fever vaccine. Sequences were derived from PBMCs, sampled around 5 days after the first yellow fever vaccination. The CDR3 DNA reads TGCAGTGCTTATAAGGGGGCAACTAATGAAAAACTGTTTTTT. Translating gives CSAYKGATNEKLFF.